The 29 T cell receptor beta chains listed next were all sequenced from one sample in a study of T cells in localized non-small cell lung cancer. TCRdb's copy holds only in-frame clones and misses some; the assay was immunoSEQ multiplex PCR. The table shows 15,000 to 20,000 clones, with around 89% occurring only once. This material consisted of peripheral blood, taken before any cancer treatment. The receptors shown here come from a male donor older than 55 with stage II squamous cell lung carcinoma.

The chain employs TRBV4-1 and TRBJ2-3; 11 positions agree with TRBD2. The CDR3 contains 16 residues. Unmatched junction bases numbered 1, after V lost 1 base and J lost 1 base. Germline CDR1 and CDR2: MGHRA and YSYEKL. CDR3 nucleotide sequence: TGCGCCAGCAGCCAAGTGACTAGCGGGGGCACAGATACGCAGTATTTT. Amino acid sequence: CASSQVTSGGTDTQYF.

The chain uses TRBV2 and TRBJ2-7; 8 bases align to TRBD1. The CDR3 contains 19 residues. Germline values: CDR1 SNHLY, CDR2 FYNNEI. Trimming cost V 2 bases and J 3 bases; bases outside gene matches: 18. The CDR3 loop is CASSEMAPTSRTGSYEQYF. The DNA of the CDR3 is TGTGCCAGCAGTGAAATGGCACCGACTTCTCGGACAGGGAGCTACGAGCAGTACTTC.

The CDR3 DNA is TGTGCCAGCAGCGTAGCTAGTGGGACTACCTACAATGAGCAGTTCTTC. The encoded protein is CASSVASGTTYNEQFF. The V gene is TRBV9, the J gene TRBJ2-1; 7 nucleotides agree with TRBD2. Germline-derived CDR1 and CDR2 are SGDLS and YYNGEE. There are 16 residues in the CDR3. V dropped 0 bases and J dropped 2; count of bases not matched to a gene: 5.

The V gene is TRBV28, the J gene TRBJ1-2, with TRBD1 matching over 8 bases. CDR3 length equals 17 residues. Trimming removed 2 bases from V and 0 bases from J; junction bases left unmatched: 8. The germline V gene has CDR1 MDHEN and CDR2 SYDVKM. CDR3 amino acids: CASSLLGTGRSNYGYTF. Written as DNA, the CDR3 is TGTGCCAGCAGTTTACTCGGGACAGGACGTTCTAACTATGGCTACACCTTC.

The chain recombines TRBV6-1 with TRBJ1-5, with unresolved D. The V end was cut by 6 bases, the J end by 2 bases, with 14 bases between. Germline V gene sequence: CDR1 MNHNS, CDR2 SASEGT. This CDR3 comprises 15 residues. DNA for the CDR3: TGTGCCAGCAGCGTAGACCCCGGCGGCAATCAGCCCCAGCATTTT. Residues: CASSVDPGGNQPQHF.

The V and J genes are TRBV11-2 and TRBJ2-7; the D gene is possibly TRBD2 (6 bases). Looked up from germline, CDR1 is SGHAT and CDR2 is FQNNGV. CDR3 length: 12 residues. The ends were cut back, 2 bases at V and 6 bases at J, with 8 bases in the middle. CDR3 nucleotides: TGTGCCAGCAGCTTACCGCGGGGCGAGCAGTACTTC. It is translated as CASSLPRGEQYF. Together with reference TRBV11-2 and TRBJ2-7, the CDR3 gives the full variable domain: EAGVAQSPRYKIIEKRQSVAFWCNPISGHATLYWYQQILGQGPKLLIQFQNNGVVDDSQLPKDRFSAERLKGVDSTLKIQPAKLEDSAVYLCASSLPRGEQYFGPGTRLTVT.

A single count supports this clone. The chain is built from TRBV5-1 and TRBJ2-1; D is perhaps TRBD1 (5 bases). Trimming took 4 bases from V and 2 from J, leaving 16 bases between them. Germline loops: CDR1 SGHRS, CDR2 YFSETQ. There are 16 residues in the CDR3. The CDR3 DNA sequence: TGCGCCAGCAGCCCCCAGGGCCACGGCACCTACAATGAGCAGTTCTTC. This encodes CASSPQGHGTYNEQFF.

The V and J genes are TRBV11-3 and TRBJ2-1, with TRBD2 matching 7 bases. With V trimmed by 7 bases and J by 7 bases, 13 bases remained unmatched. Germline V CDR1 and CDR2: SGHNT, YENEEA. The CDR3 has 15 amino acids. The CDR3 sequence is CASTPGSSGGNEQFF. CDR3 nucleotides: TGTGCCAGCACCCCGGGCTCTAGCGGAGGTAATGAGCAGTTCTTC.

The chain is built from TRBV19 and TRBJ1-4; D is unresolved. Trimming removed 0 bases at V and 5 bases at J, with 13 bases between. The germline V gene encodes CDR1 LNHDA and CDR2 SQIVND (reference sequence). The CDR3 extends over 16 amino acids. The CDR3 region is CASSIEGAKGNEKLFF. In DNA, the CDR3 is TGTGCCAGTAGTATAGAAGGCGCCAAAGGAAATGAAAAACTGTTTTTT.

The genes are TRBV9 and TRBJ2-1, with a tentative D call TRBD1 (6 bases). The germline CDR1 and CDR2 sequences are SGDLS and YYNGEE. V shed 0 bases and J shed 13 bases, with 14 bases lying between them. The CDR3 consists of 13 residues. This chain's CDR3 is CASSVGRQAGQFF. The CDR3 DNA reads as TGTGCCAGCAGCGTAGGAAGACAGGCCGGCCAGTTCTTC.

This clone occurred once. The chain is built from TRBV5-1 and TRBJ2-7; 7 positions agree with TRBD2. V shed 1 base and J 4 bases; nucleotides not matched to a gene: 8. Germline loops: CDR1 SGHRS, CDR2 YFSETQ. The CDR3 is 15 amino acids. This CDR3 reads CASSLLPTGGYEQYF. CDR3 DNA sequence: TGCGCCAGCAGCTTGCTTCCGACGGGAGGTTACGAGCAGTACTTC.

CDR3 sequence reads: CASSQDLRTGHMNTEAFF. CDR3 nucleotide sequence: TGTGCCAGCAGCCAAGATCTGCGAACAGGGCACATGAACACTGAAGCTTTCTTT. The chain has TRBV4-2 and TRBJ1-1; tentatively, D is TRBD1 (6 bases). Trimming removed 0 bases at V and 0 bases at J, with 17 bases between. Per germline, CDR1 LGHNA and CDR2 YNFKEQ. This CDR3 is built from 18 residues.

V and J are TRBV6-1 and TRBJ2-3; D ambiguous. Germline V CDR1 and CDR2: MNHNS, SASEGT. The CDR3 contains 15 residues. V gave up 2 bases and J gave up 0 bases, with 9 bases separating them. This CDR3 reads CASSERQYSTDTQYF. CDR3 DNA: TGTGCCAGCAGTGAAAGGCAGTACAGCACAGATACGCAGTATTTT.

The rearrangement links TRBV28 to TRBJ1-2; perhaps TRBD1 as D (5 bases). The V gene lost 3 bases and the J gene lost 1 base, with 9 bases spanning the gap. The CDR3 sequence is 14 residues long. Per the germline V gene, CDR1 is MDHEN and CDR2 is SYDVKM. CDR3 amino acids: CASSLGGVNYGYTF. The CDR3 DNA reads TGTGCCAGCAGTTTGGGGGGGGTTAACTATGGCTACACCTTC.

The V gene is TRBV9, the J gene TRBJ1-1; D is possibly TRBD1 (6 bases). Germline V gene data show CDR1 as SGDLS and CDR2 as YYNGEE. Trimming took off 0 bases at V and 4 bases at J, with 10 bases between the two ends. The CDR3 totals 14 residues. CDR3 sequence reads: CASSVDQGPTEAFF. The DNA for the CDR3 is TGTGCCAGCAGCGTAGATCAGGGGCCCACTGAAGCTTTCTTT.

This chain links TRBV11-3 with TRBJ2-7, with no clear D. The germline V and J ends were trimmed by 3 bases and 7 bases, with 13 bases remaining between them. This CDR3 comprises 13 residues. Germline CDR1 reads SGHNT; CDR2 reads YENEEA. The CDR3 reads CASSFSTEWEQYF. CDR3 bases: TGTGCCAGCAGCTTTTCTACGGAATGGGAGCAGTACTTC.

This clone was counted a single time. The chain carries TRBV15 and TRBJ2-7; 9 bases fit TRBD1. The junction had 8 bases not matched to a gene; V was cut back by 0 bases and J by 8 bases. CDR1 and CDR2 (germline): LNHNV, YYDKDF (reference sequence). CDR3 length: 15 residues. The CDR3 nucleotides read TGTGCCACCAGCAGAGATATAGGGACAGGGAATAAGCAGTACTTC. Amino acid sequence: CATSRDIGTGNKQYF.

This CDR3 reads CASSQGGGPYEQYF. In DNA, the CDR3 is TGCGCCAGCAGCCAAGGGGGTGGCCCCTACGAGCAGTACTTC. The V and J genes are TRBV4-1 and TRBJ2-7; D unclear. Germline CDR1 and CDR2: MGHRA and YSYEKL. This CDR3 comprises 14 residues. V lost 1 base and J 2 bases, leaving 9 bases between the germline ends.

This chain connects TRBV6-5 to TRBJ1-1; D remains unclear. The CDR3 covers 11 residues. Trimming removed 11 bases at V and 1 base at J, with 8 bases between. CDR1 MNHEY and CDR2 SVGAGI come from the germline V gene. CDR3 in DNA: TGTGCCTCCAAACGGAACACTGAAGCTTTCTTT. It translates to CASKRNTEAFF.

In nucleotides, the CDR3 is TGTGCCAGTAGTATTGGGACAGGGCGGGCCTACGAGCAGTACTTC. The encoded protein is CASSIGTGRAYEQYF. This chain connects TRBV19 to TRBJ2-7, with 9 bases fitting TRBD1. Germline CDR1 LNHDA, CDR2 SQIVND (reference sequence). With V trimmed by 3 bases and J by 2 bases, 5 bases remained unmatched. The CDR3 has 15 residues.

The J gene is TRBJ2-7, the V gene TRBV6-1; D possibly uses TRBD1 or TRBD2 (5 bases each). V was pared by 4 bases and J by 1 base, with 17 bases between. CDR3 length equals 16 residues. Germline values: CDR1 MNHNS, CDR2 SASEGT. The CDR3 region is CASSGYTGTGSYEQYF. The CDR3, as DNA: TGTGCCAGCAGTGGATACACCGGGACGGGATCCTACGAGCAGTACTTC.

This chain uses TRBV5-1 with TRBJ2-7; TRBD2 matches 10 bases. Per the germline V gene, CDR1 is SGHRS and CDR2 is YFSETQ. V lost 4 bases and J lost 4; bases outside the gene matches: 2. The CDR3 is 13 amino acids. CDR3 bases: TGCGCCAGCAGCCCGGGACTAGCGTACGAGCAGTACTTC. The encoded protein is CASSPGLAYEQYF.

CDR3 bases: TGTGCCAGCAGCTCGCGACAGGGTAGCTACAATGAGCAGTTCTTC. Its translation: CASSSRQGSYNEQFF. The chain links TRBV11-3 to TRBJ2-1, with 7 bases lining up with TRBD1. V gave up 4 bases and J gave up 3 bases; unmatched junction bases: 6. Germline assignment: CDR1 SGHNT and CDR2 YENEEA. The CDR3 extends over 15 amino acids. The full variable domain, with the rest looked up from reference TRBV11-3 and TRBJ2-1, is EAGVVQSPRYKIIEKKQPVAFWCNPISGHNTLYWYLQNLGQGPELLIRYENEEAVDDSQLPKDRFSAERLKGVDSTLKIQPAELGDSAVYLCASSSRQGSYNEQFFGPGTRLTVL.

The chain uses TRBV28 and TRBJ1-2; 7 bases are a match to TRBD1. There are 13 residues in the CDR3. V gave up 6 bases and J gave up 4 bases; unmatched junction bases: 5. Germline values: CDR1 MDHEN, CDR2 SYDVKM. CDR3 in DNA: TGTGCCAGCAGGGACCGGGACAGCTATGGCTACACCTTC. As protein: CASRDRDSYGYTF.

DNA for the CDR3: TGCGCCAGCAGCCAAGATCCCGGACTAGCGGGAATCGAGCAGTTCTTC. Residues: CASSQDPGLAGIEQFF. The V and J genes are TRBV4-1 and TRBJ2-1; the match to TRBD2 covers 12 bases. The CDR3 runs to 16 residues. The germline gives CDR1 MGHRA, CDR2 YSYEKL. V dropped 0 bases and J dropped 10; count of bases not matched to a gene: 7.

This chain joins TRBV6-5 and TRBJ1-2; 8 bases are shared with TRBD1. Germline assignment: CDR1 MNHEY and CDR2 SVGAGI. This CDR3 is built from 13 residues. With 5 bases clipped from V and 8 bases from J, the junction kept 7 bases outside the gene matches. CDR3 protein: CASSGQGAQGYTF. CDR3 bases: TGTGCCAGCAGTGGTCAGGGGGCACAGGGCTACACCTTC.

The gene calls are TRBV7-2 and TRBJ2-1; the D gene could be TRBD1 or TRBD2 (6 bases each). The CDR3 runs to 12 residues. Germline V gene data show CDR1 as SGHTA and CDR2 as FQGNSA. V dropped 3 bases and J dropped 8 bases, with 8 bases sitting between them. The CDR3 region is CASSLGGYEQFF. In DNA form, the CDR3 reads TGTGCCAGCAGCTTGGGGGGCTATGAGCAGTTCTTC. Using reference TRBV7-2 and TRBJ2-1 for the parts outside the CDR3, the full variable domain is GAGVSQSPSNKVTEKGKDVELRCDPISGHTALYWYRQSLGQGLEFLIYFQGNSAPDKSGLPSDRFSAERTGGSVSTLTIQRTQQEDSAVYLCASSLGGYEQFFGPGTRLTVL.

V gene TRBV19 combines with J gene TRBJ1-2; D is undetermined. The CDR3 spans 13 residues. The germline gives CDR1 LNHDA, CDR2 SQIVND (reference sequence). V was cut by 5 bases and J by 4 bases, with 11 bases left in between. The CDR3, as DNA: TGTGCCAGTAGTCCCTTACTAACCTATGGCTACACCTTC. Translating gives CASSPLLTYGYTF.

The chain is built from TRBV18 and TRBJ2-7, with D perhaps being TRBD1 or TRBD2 (5 bases each). The V gene lost 4 bases and the J gene lost 0 bases, with 13 bases spanning the gap. The CDR3 length is 15 residues. Germline CDR1 KGHSH, CDR2 LQKENI. The CDR3 is CASSLGTASSYEQYF. CDR3 bases: TGTGCCAGCTCACTTGGGACGGCGAGCTCCTACGAGCAGTACTTC.